This passage covers 12 T cell receptor beta chains from one sample sequenced in a study of memory CD4+ T cells and cytomegalovirus serostatus (dated by TCRdb to between 2019 and 2020). Single viable CD3+CD4+CD8-CD45RO+ cells were sorted as memory CD4+ T cells on a FACSAria II. Receptor amplification or capture employed the immunoSEQ multiplex PCR assay. The clones in this table, taken by TCRdb from immuneACCESS, are in-frame only. Not every clone is retained; where verified, under half of the shortfall comes from an unresolved V gene, and the cause of the rest is unknown. Recorded for this sample are tens of thousands of clones; 76% of them occurred a single time. The leading ten clones occupy approximately 1.9% of the sample. The source material was memory CD4+ T cells from blood. The source is an adult in good health and CMV-seronegative.

The V gene is TRBV2, the J gene TRBJ1-2, with a weak D call TRBD1 (6 bases). The length of the CDR3 is 14 residues. V dropped 3 bases and J dropped 2 bases, with 10 bases sitting between them. Germline lookup yields CDR1 SNHLY and CDR2 FYNNEI. DNA of the CDR3: TGTGCCAGCAGTGAGACAGGCACCAACTATGGCTACACCTTC. Translated: CASSETGTNYGYTF.

The chain carries TRBV6-6 and TRBJ1-5; perhaps TRBD1 as D (5 bases). Germline-derived CDR1 and CDR2 are MNHNY and SVGAGI (reference sequence). V was cut by 7 bases and J by 5 bases, with 18 bases left in between. CDR3 length: 15 amino acids. CDR3 protein: CASNKRQGTDQPQHF. For the CDR3, the DNA is TGTGCCAGCAACAAACGGCAAGGGACGGATCAGCCCCAGCATTTT.

The chain has TRBV6-5 and TRBJ2-3; D possibly corresponds to TRBD2 (7 bases). V was trimmed by 4 bases and J by 4 bases, leaving 15 bases between them. There are 15 residues in the CDR3. Germline lookup yields CDR1 MNHEY and CDR2 SVGAGI. The CDR3 nucleotides read TGTGCCAGCAGTTCGCGGGGGCCCCCCCCAGATACGCAGTATTTT. It is translated as CASSSRGPPPDTQYF.

The V and J genes are TRBV19 and TRBJ1-5, with D possibly being TRBD1 (5 bases). The CDR3 spans 14 residues. Germline V gene lookup returns CDR1 LNHDA and CDR2 SQIVND (reference sequence). Between the trimmed V and J ends, which lost 3 bases and 9 bases, there was a span of 15 bases. CDR3 nucleotides: TGTGCCAGTAGTATCGCGACAGACCAACGGCCCCAGCATTTT. It translates to CASSIATDQRPQHF.

The chain joins TRBV19 to TRBJ2-7; D gene unclear. This CDR3 region has 13 residues. Germline V gene lookup returns CDR1 LNHDA and CDR2 SQIVND (reference sequence). Trimming removed 3 bases from V and 4 bases from J, with 10 bases in between. Here the CDR3 DNA reads TGTGCCAGTAGTATCGCCGGAGATTACGAGCAGTACTTC. Translation: CASSIAGDYEQYF.

The gene calls are TRBV28 and TRBJ2-5; possibly TRBD1 for D (5 bases). The CDR3 has 12 amino acids. Germline CDR1 MDHEN, CDR2 SYDVKM. V was trimmed by 4 bases and J by 5 bases, leaving 8 bases between them. The DNA of the CDR3 is TGTGCCAGCAGTTGGGGCAGGGAGACCCAGTACTTC. Translating gives CASSWGRETQYF.

V is TRBV7-9 and J is TRBJ1-5, with D hard to call. V was cut by 3 bases and J by 3 bases, with 9 bases left in between. Germline V gene sequence: CDR1 SEHNR, CDR2 FQNEAQ (reference sequence). CDR3 length equals 14 residues. Written as DNA, the CDR3 is TGTGCCAGCAGCTTCAACGGCTACAATCAGCCCCAGCATTTT. Its translation: CASSFNGYNQPQHF.

V is TRBV30 and J is TRBJ1-6; D may be TRBD1 (6 bases). The V and J ends lost 0 bases and 12 bases respectively, with 15 bases between them. Germline V CDR1 and CDR2: GTSNPN, SVGIG (reference sequence). The CDR3 contains 14 residues. The CDR3 loop is CAWSVNQGWRPLHF. CDR3 in DNA: TGTGCCTGGAGTGTAAACCAGGGGTGGAGACCCCTCCACTTT.

V is TRBV9 and J is TRBJ2-7; D possibly matches TRBD1 or TRBD2 (6 bases each). With 4 bases removed from V and 2 bases from J, the gap between germline ends came to 16 bases. Germline CDR1 and CDR2: SGDLS and YYNGEE. This CDR3 has 15 residues. The CDR3 coding sequence is TGTGCCAGCAGCATTGGGGCGGGGACAACCTACGAGCAGTACTTC. This codes for CASSIGAGTTYEQYF.

V and J are TRBV6-1 and TRBJ1-5, with D unresolved. The germline V and J ends were trimmed by 7 bases and 2 bases, with 9 bases remaining between them. This CDR3 has 13 residues. Germline assignment: CDR1 MNHNS and CDR2 SASEGT. DNA of the CDR3: TGTGCCAGCATCAAAGAGGGCAATCAGCCCCAGCATTTT. This translates into CASIKEGNQPQHF.

A single count supports this clone. The chain carries TRBV4-1 and TRBJ2-7; TRBD1 is a possible D gene (6 bases). CDR1 is MGHRA and CDR2 is YSYEKL in the germline V gene. The ends were cut back, 1 base at V and 5 bases at J, with 24 bases in the middle. This CDR3 contains 18 residues. CDR3 region: CASSQAVLFPRGSHEQYF. The CDR3 DNA reads as TGCGCCAGCAGCCAAGCGGTTTTATTCCCAAGGGGGAGCCACGAGCAGTACTTC.

V gene TRBV9 combines with J gene TRBJ1-6, with D possibly matching TRBD1 (5 bases). This CDR3 comprises 15 residues. Germline V gene data show CDR1 as SGDLS and CDR2 as YYNGEE. Trimming took off 3 bases at V and 6 bases at J, with 13 bases between the two ends. CDR3 bases: TGTGCCAGCAGCGGGACGGGACGGCCTAATTCACCCCTCCACTTT. Translated, it gives CASSGTGRPNSPLHF.